These 20 T cell receptor beta chains were sequenced from one sample in a study of blood T cell repertoires in COVID-19. Assay used: immunoSEQ multiplex PCR; TCRdb lists only in-frame clones, some missing. The table lists about 260,000 clones, 88% of them singletons. The sequenced material came from peripheral blood. These receptors were taken from a woman in her 70s with COVID-19, enrolled during active disease.

The chain recombines TRBV5-1 with TRBJ1-2; D remains unclear. Germline V gene data show CDR1 as SGHRS and CDR2 as YFSETQ. V was shortened by 4 bases and J by 6 bases, with 13 bases between the two germline ends. This CDR3 comprises 13 residues. The CDR3 nucleotides read TGCGCCAGCAGCCTCCCGAGTCGGGATGGCTACACCTTC. This sequence encodes CASSLPSRDGYTF.

Concerning this clone itself: Other DNA sequences in this sample translate to the same CDR3. The rearrangement links TRBV27 to TRBJ2-2; 8 bases are a match to TRBD2. Germline CDR1 MNHEY, CDR2 SMNVEV (reference sequence). V lost 6 bases and J lost 5; bases outside the gene matches: 5. The CDR3 is 14 residues long. CDR3 in amino acids: CASSSAGGTGELFF. Here the CDR3 DNA reads TGTGCCAGCAGCTCGGCGGGAGGAACCGGGGAGCTGTTTTTT.

This clone has more than one count but fewer than ten. V usage is TRBV9 and J usage is TRBJ1-3; no clear D. The CDR3 is 17 residues long. The germline V and J ends were trimmed by 0 bases and 1 base, with 14 bases remaining between them. From germline, CDR1 is SGDLS and CDR2 YYNGEE. CDR3 amino acids: CASSVVGSALSGNTIYF. The CDR3 region has the DNA TGTGCCAGCAGCGTAGTGGGCAGTGCCTTATCTGGAAACACCATATATTTT.

V gene TRBV19 combines with J gene TRBJ2-7, with 10 nucleotides matching TRBD2. Unmatched junction bases numbered 5, after V lost 2 bases and J lost 4 bases. Germline CDR1 reads LNHDA; CDR2 reads SQIVND (reference sequence). This CDR3 is 15 amino acids long. The CDR3 DNA reads as TGTGCCAGTAGTATAAGCGGACTAGCGGAATACGAGCAGTACTTC. It yields the protein CASSISGLAEYEQYF.

The rearrangement links TRBV16 to TRBJ2-3; no firm D call. Between the trimmed V and J ends, which lost 0 bases and 2 bases, there was a span of 12 bases. This CDR3 has 16 amino acids. Per germline, CDR1 KGHSY and CDR2 FQNENV. Written as DNA, the CDR3 is TGTGCCAGCAGCCAATCGTGGGCAGGTATCACAGATACGCAGTATTTT. It yields the protein CASSQSWAGITDTQYF.

DNA of the CDR3: TGCGCCAGCAGAGGACAGGGAAACACTGAAGCTTTCTTT. Translation gives CASRGQGNTEAFF. The J gene is TRBJ1-1, the V gene TRBV10-1; 8 bases agree with TRBD1. From germline, CDR1 is WNHNN and CDR2 SYGVQD (reference sequence). V dropped 6 bases and J dropped 2; count of bases not matched to a gene: 2. CDR3 length equals 13 residues.

This clone was seen only once. V and J are TRBV4-2 and TRBJ2-5, with 7 nucleotides matching TRBD1. J gave up 5 bases and V 6 bases, and 12 bases lay outside the gene matches. CDR1 is LGHNA, CDR2 YNFKEQ, per germline. This CDR3 has 15 residues. The DNA for the CDR3 is TGTGCCAGCAGTAAGGGAGTAGGGGGCGGGGAGACCCAGTACTTC. This encodes CASSKGVGGGETQYF.

V and J are TRBV4-1 and TRBJ2-3, with D perhaps matching TRBD2 (6 bases). Trimming removed 1 base at V and 1 base at J, with 12 bases between. Germline V lookup: CDR1 MGHRA, CDR2 YSYEKL. This CDR3 is 16 amino acids long. CDR3 nucleotides: TGCGCCAGCAGCCAAGTTCTGCGGGACGGCACAGATACGCAGTATTTT. Its translation: CASSQVLRDGTDTQYF.

This clone was seen once. V gene TRBV15 combines with J gene TRBJ1-2; D is ambiguous. CDR1 is LNHNV, CDR2 YYDKDF, per germline (reference sequence). The V gene lost 1 base and the J gene lost 4 bases, with 7 bases spanning the gap. CDR3 length: 13 amino acids. The CDR3: CATSRGPGYGYTF. The CDR3 DNA is TGTGCCACCAGCAGAGGCCCGGGCTATGGCTACACCTTC.

V usage is TRBV11-3 and J usage is TRBJ1-1; 9 positions match TRBD1. Germline CDR1 is SGHNT and CDR2 is YENEEA. CDR3 size: 14 residues. V shed 4 bases, J shed 1 base, and the junction held 1 base outside the gene matches. The CDR3 region has the DNA TGTGCCAGCAGCTCGGGACAGGGGAACACTGAAGCTTTCTTT. Translation: CASSSGQGNTEAFF.

This chain connects TRBV4-1 to TRBJ2-2; 7 nucleotides agree with TRBD2. The CDR3 is made up of 16 amino acids. Per germline, CDR1 MGHRA and CDR2 YSYEKL. Trimming took 4 bases from V and 4 from J; bases not matched to a gene: 9. CDR3 in amino acids: CASSPIELAATGELFF. CDR3 DNA sequence: TGCGCCAGCAGCCCCATAGAGCTAGCGGCCACCGGGGAGCTGTTTTTT.

CDR3 loop: CASSSYGGDSYEQYF. The CDR3 DNA reads TGCGCCAGCAGCTCGTATGGGGGGGACTCCTACGAGCAGTACTTC. The chain carries TRBV5-1 and TRBJ2-7; 7 bases line up with TRBD2. V lost 3 bases, J lost 0 bases, and 6 bases stayed unmatched. Germline V gene sequence: CDR1 SGHRS, CDR2 YFSETQ. The CDR3 loop spans 15 amino acids.

The gene calls are TRBV4-3 and TRBJ1-3, with TRBD1 matching over 9 bases. The CDR3 consists of 15 residues. CDR1 and CDR2 (germline): LGHNA, YSLEER. V dropped 2 bases and J dropped 7; count of bases not matched to a gene: 6. Here the CDR3 DNA reads TGCGCCAGCAGCCAATGGACAGGGGCCATGAACACCATATATTTT. Protein: CASSQWTGAMNTIYF.

The J gene is TRBJ2-2, the V gene TRBV19; TRBD1 matches 9 bases. Per the germline V gene, CDR1 is LNHDA and CDR2 is SQIVND (reference sequence). The CDR3 runs to 14 residues. With 10 bases clipped from V and 0 bases from J, the junction kept 3 bases outside the gene matches. CDR3 sequence: CATRDRANTGELFF. CDR3 nucleotides: TGTGCCACCCGGGACAGGGCGAACACCGGGGAGCTGTTTTTT.

V gene TRBV5-4 combines with J gene TRBJ1-1; D possibly corresponds to TRBD1 (6 bases). The CDR3 has 16 residues. Trimming left V 4 bases short and J 5 bases short, with 21 bases between. Germline V gene sequence: CDR1 SGHNT, CDR2 YYREEE (reference sequence). The CDR3 DNA sequence: TGTGCCAGCAGCCCTGAACTGAACAGGGATTGGACTGAAGCTTTCTTT. The encoded protein is CASSPELNRDWTEAFF.

The J gene is TRBJ2-7, the V gene TRBV25-1, with D possibly matching TRBD1 (5 bases). CDR1 MGHDK and CDR2 SYGVNS come from the germline V gene. The CDR3 extends over 13 amino acids. V lost 4 bases and J 3 bases, leaving 10 bases between the germline ends. The CDR3 loop reads CASSVQGNYEQYF. In DNA form, the CDR3 reads TGTGCCAGCAGTGTTCAGGGAAACTACGAGCAGTACTTC.

The rearrangement links TRBV19 to TRBJ2-4, with TRBD2 identical over 10 bases. The CDR3 is 16 residues long. Germline V lookup: CDR1 LNHDA, CDR2 SQIVND (reference sequence). V dropped 6 bases and J dropped 4; count of bases not matched to a gene: 9. CDR3 bases: TGTGCCAGTAGCGTCTTATTGACTAGCGGGAAAAACATTCAGTACTTC. It yields the protein CASSVLLTSGKNIQYF.

The gene calls are TRBV5-1 and TRBJ2-5, with a tentative D call TRBD1 (5 bases). The CDR3 totals 15 residues. V was trimmed by 4 bases and J by 2 bases, leaving 15 bases between them. The germline CDR1 and CDR2 sequences are SGHRS and YFSETQ. The CDR3 loop reads CASSRTPDWQETQYF. The DNA of the CDR3 is TGCGCCAGCAGCCGGACACCAGATTGGCAAGAGACCCAGTACTTC.

The CDR3 bases are TGTGCCAGCTCTAAAGGACAGGGGGCTCACGGCGGCTCACCCCTCCACTTT. It translates to CASSKGQGAHGGSPLHF. The rearrangement links TRBV27 to TRBJ1-6, with 11 bases matching TRBD1. Germline V gene sequence: CDR1 MNHEY, CDR2 SMNVEV (reference sequence). The CDR3 runs to 17 residues. Germline trimming cut 8 bases from V and 10 bases from J; bases unmatched to any gene: 16.

This sequence joins TRBV11-3 and TRBJ1-1; D is ambiguous. V gave up 4 bases and J gave up 0 bases, with 15 bases separating them. The CDR3 is 16 amino acids. Germline V lookup: CDR1 SGHNT, CDR2 YENEEA. This chain's CDR3 is CASSSLTTIMNTEAFF. The CDR3, as DNA: TGTGCCAGCAGCTCACTGACGACTATCATGAACACTGAAGCTTTCTTT.